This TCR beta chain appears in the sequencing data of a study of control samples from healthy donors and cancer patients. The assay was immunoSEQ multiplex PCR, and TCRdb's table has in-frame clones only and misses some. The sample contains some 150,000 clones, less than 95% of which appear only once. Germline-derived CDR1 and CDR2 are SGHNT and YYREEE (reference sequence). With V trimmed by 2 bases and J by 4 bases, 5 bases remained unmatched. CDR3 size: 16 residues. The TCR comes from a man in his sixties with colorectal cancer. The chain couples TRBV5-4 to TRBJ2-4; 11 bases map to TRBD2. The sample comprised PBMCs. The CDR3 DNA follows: TGTGCCAGCAGCTTACCTAGCGGGGGGCTTAAAAACATTCAGTACTTC. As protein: CASSLPSGGLKNIQYF.